Listed here is a single T cell receptor (beta chain). This clonotype was seen a handful of times. Its antigen is unknown. The input lacks base qualities; no much larger clone sits a single base away. The data stem from a study of vaccination and CD4 T cells after COVID-19 (dated by TCRdb to between 2020 and 2023). Notes on the research overall: The convalescent cohort comprised six males and four females, including two Hispanic individuals, seven Caucasians, two Asians and one multiracial person. Two doses of either the Pfizer-BioNTech BNT162b2 vaccine (n=8) or the Moderna mRNA-1273 vaccine (n=2) were administered to participants. Post-COVID blood samples from convalescent patients were collected a median of around 110 days after diagnosis, with a range of roughly 30 to 170 days. Post-vaccine blood samples were collected a median of about 11 weeks after the second vaccine dose, ranging from roughly 13 to 250 days. For stimulating the cultures, overlapping spike peptide pools were used, derived from SARS-CoV-2 as well as from the common cold coronaviruses HCoV-NL63, HCoV-OC43 and HCoV-229E. In control cultures, a CEFX viral epitope pool was used as positive control, an HIV-1 Nef peptide pool was used as negative control, or no peptide was added. In 10 COVID-19 convalescent patients and a few infection-naive healthy vaccine recipients, researchers compared the spike-specific CD4+ TCR repertoire from before mRNA vaccination with the repertoire from after. An earlier paper using these donors assessed, at the TCR clonotype level, memory CD4+ T cell crossreactivity between SARS-CoV-2 and common cold coronavirus spike proteins. Beyond this particular receptor, the publication reports: In convalescent patients, nearly all vaccine-specific clones (304 of 307) were found to be mono-reactive for SARS-CoV-2 spike rather than cross-reactive with common cold coronaviruses. Only a relatively small number of convalescent patients were included in the study, and early timepoints following natural infection were not analyzed. Among the post-vaccine SARS-CoV-2-reactive clones in convalescent patients, a median approximately 90% showed up only after vaccination, which suggests vaccine-specific priming. Although the median number of SARS-CoV-2-reactive clonotypes went up from around 20 after infection to some 40 after vaccination, the increase was not significant.

V has 2 bases trimmed and J has 1 base trimmed; junction bases matching no gene number 4. The CDR3 has 16 amino acids, counting the end cysteine and phenylalanine. Only the CDR3 DNA stays, 48 bases, in frame from base 1. From a lookup of the germline V gene, CDR1 and CDR2 are MNHEY and SVGAGI. Library prep was done by PCR. TCR sequencing of DNA from cultured CD4+ T cells used the Oncomine TCR Beta short-read assay at the Johns Hopkins FTIC core. The QIAamp micro DNA kit was used to extract genomic DNA from the cultured CD4+ T cells. Oncomine TCR Beta libraries from cultured CD4+ T cells were pooled with unique dual indexes and sequenced on an Illumina iSeq 100. The study's processing was this. Non-productive sequences were removed, and CDR3s that did not start with C, did not end with F or W, or were shorter than 7 amino acids were discarded. The MANAFEST web application identified antigen-specific clonotypes by comparing peptide-stimulated wells against reference wells and other culture wells. Positive clones required FDR below 0.05, an odds ratio above 5, and productive frequency above 0.1% in at least two of three replicate wells. Cross-reactive clonotypes were defined as significantly expanded in both SARS-CoV-2 spike wells and at least one common cold coronavirus spike condition. CDR3 homology was assessed with Levenshtein distances (stringdist) and unrooted phylogenetic trees (ape) in R version 3.6.1. TCRdb ran its own pipeline on the public reads, namely fastp trimming at Q25 and MiXCR clone calling, and kept in-frame beta chains. Each entry is one CDR3 protein sequence, shown with its most common DNA and genes. The V and J calls reflect TCRdb's pipeline rather than the authors' work. This sample lists 2,000 to 3,000 distinct CDR3 sequences; approximately 35% were detected once. The ten largest make up about three quarters of the sample.

The label giving this sample's treatment or condition can be read as: approximately nine-day PBMC culture with coronavirus spike peptide pools or control peptides (ViraFEST assay). CD4+ T cells from unexposed donors were collected before the COVID-19 pandemic (2011-2018). The study used the ViraFEST assay, which expanded antigen-specific T cells with peptide pools and then identified expanded clonotypes by TCR sequencing. Each well held 1.5 million to 2.5 million PBMCs cultured with 9 to 10 ug/ml peptide pools in IMDM containing roughly 4.7% human AB serum and around 10 IU/ml IL-2. Half of the culture medium was replaced with fresh IL-2-containing medium on days 3 and 7. Once the cells had been in culture for ten to eleven days, the EasySep CD4+ T cell isolation kit was used to isolate CD4+ T cells by negative selection. As cell numbers permitted, CD4+ T cells from unexposed donors were tested for reactivity to SARS-CoV-2 S and N and to four common cold coronavirus spike pools. PBMCs were separated from whole blood using Ficoll-Paque Plus gradient centrifugation and then either used fresh or cryopreserved at -140C. In general, triplicate wells were set up for every culture condition. Leukapheresis product for the unexposed donors was purchased commercially.

The specimen was CD4+ T cells from blood, cultured in vitro. The clonotype originates from a human donor in good health. The V gene is TRBV6-5 and the J gene is TRBJ2-3, with TRBD2 identical over 9 junction bases. The DNA sequence reads TGTGCCAGCAGTTACGGGATAGCGGGGGGCACAGATACGCAGTATTTT. It specifies CASSYGIAGGTDTQYF.